These T cell receptor beta chains were read from a single sample in a study of T cells in localized non-small cell lung cancer. Sequenced by immunoSEQ multiplex PCR; TCRdb stores in-frame clones only, minus some. Found here are 75,000 to 80,000 clones, around 80% of them singletons; the top ten hold roughly 9.8%. Sample: peripheral blood, taken before any cancer treatment. The source of these receptors is a female donor aged 60 or older with stage I lung adenocarcinoma. Both conserved end residues are part of each CDR3. The order of the fields is J gene, clone size, V gene, D gene, CDR3 protein, CDR3 DNA. D genes are given only for firm matches. A row's size may be missing; if present it is once, few, many or a size class.

j_gene: TRBJ2-7
abundance: once
v_gene: TRBV7-7
d_gene: .
CDR3aa: CASSTGFANYEQYF
CDR3nt: TGTGCTAGCAGCACAGGGTTTGCCAATTACGAGCAGTACTTC

j_gene: TRBJ2-7
abundance: .
v_gene: TRBV10-3
d_gene: .
CDR3aa: CAISEASFGEQYF
CDR3nt: TGTGCCATCAGTGAGGCTAGCTTCGGTGAGCAGTACTTC

j_gene: TRBJ2-7
abundance: .
v_gene: TRBV18
d_gene: TRBD1
CDR3aa: CASSPGSTGGGQYF
CDR3nt: TGTGCCAGCTCACCGGGGTCGACAGGGGGCGGGCAGTACTTC

j_gene: TRBJ1-1
abundance: .
v_gene: TRBV13
d_gene: TRBD1
CDR3aa: CASRNSQGARNTEAFF
CDR3nt: TGTGCCAGCAGAAATTCACAGGGGGCGCGCAACACTGAAGCTTTCTTT

j_gene: TRBJ1-1
abundance: .
v_gene: TRBV6-5
d_gene: .
CDR3aa: CASRDNRGTEAFF
CDR3nt: TGTGCCAGCAGGGACAATCGGGGAACTGAAGCTTTCTTT

j_gene: TRBJ2-5
abundance: .
v_gene: TRBV7-2
d_gene: .
CDR3aa: CASSLAGHSQETQYF
CDR3nt: TGTGCCAGCAGCTTAGCTGGGCATTCTCAAGAGACCCAGTACTTC

j_gene: TRBJ2-1
abundance: .
v_gene: TRBV10-3
d_gene: .
CDR3aa: CAISGGASYNEQFF
CDR3nt: TGTGCCATCAGTGGGGGGGCCTCCTACAATGAGCAGTTCTTC

j_gene: TRBJ2-3
abundance: .
v_gene: TRBV5-1
d_gene: TRBD1
CDR3aa: CASSPTGGGTDTQYF
CDR3nt: TGCGCCAGCAGCCCGACAGGGGGAGGCACAGATACGCAGTATTTT

j_gene: TRBJ2-1
abundance: .
v_gene: TRBV11-3
d_gene: .
CDR3aa: CASSLDPYSYNEQFF
CDR3nt: TGTGCCAGCAGCTTAGATCCATACTCCTACAATGAGCAGTTCTTC

j_gene: TRBJ1-1
abundance: .
v_gene: TRBV2
d_gene: .
CDR3aa: CASSEVVNTEAFF
CDR3nt: TGTGCCAGCAGTGAAGTGGTGAACACTGAAGCTTTCTTT

j_gene: TRBJ1-2
abundance: few
v_gene: TRBV4-1
d_gene: .
CDR3aa: CASSQAGQRNYGYTF
CDR3nt: TGCGCCAGCAGCCAAGCCGGACAGCGAAACTATGGCTACACCTTC

j_gene: TRBJ2-7
abundance: .
v_gene: TRBV15
d_gene: .
CDR3aa: CATSRDLGPRFHYEQYF
CDR3nt: TGTGCCACCAGCAGAGATTTGGGCCCCCGGTTTCACTACGAGCAGTACTTC

j_gene: TRBJ1-4
abundance: .
v_gene: TRBV19
d_gene: .
CDR3aa: CASTLTGTKEKLFF
CDR3nt: TGTGCCAGTACCCTGACCGGGACTAAGGAAAAACTGTTTTTT

j_gene: TRBJ1-6
abundance: .
v_gene: TRBV4-3
d_gene: .
CDR3aa: CASSQDVGSNSPLHF
CDR3nt: TGCGCCAGCAGCCAAGATGTAGGGAGTAATTCACCCCTCCACTTT

j_gene: TRBJ2-2
abundance: .
v_gene: TRBV18
d_gene: .
CDR3aa: CASSPPIQRRNTGELFF
CDR3nt: TGTGCCAGCTCACCTCCCATACAGCGGCGTAACACCGGGGAGCTGTTTTTT

j_gene: TRBJ2-3
abundance: .
v_gene: TRBV9
d_gene: TRBD2
CDR3aa: CASSPGGTSGVWTDTQYF
CDR3nt: TGTGCCAGCAGCCCCGGGGGTACTAGCGGGGTGTGGACAGATACGCAGTATTTT

j_gene: TRBJ2-7
abundance: once
v_gene: TRBV27
d_gene: .
CDR3aa: CASSLSLRQGPYEQYF
CDR3nt: TGTGCCAGCAGTTTATCCCTACGGCAGGGCCCTTACGAGCAGTACTTC

j_gene: TRBJ2-1
abundance: .
v_gene: TRBV28
d_gene: .
CDR3aa: CASSRGSYNEQFF
CDR3nt: TGTGCCAGCAGCCGGGGGTCCTACAATGAGCAGTTCTTC

j_gene: TRBJ2-3
abundance: .
v_gene: TRBV6-4
d_gene: .
CDR3aa: CASSERGGRDTQYF
CDR3nt: TGTGCCAGCAGTGAACGAGGGGGTAGAGATACGCAGTATTTT

j_gene: TRBJ2-7
abundance: .
v_gene: TRBV6-5
d_gene: .
CDR3aa: CASSFSYEQYF
CDR3nt: TGTGCCAGCAGTTTTTCCTACGAGCAGTACTTC

j_gene: TRBJ1-1
abundance: .
v_gene: TRBV27
d_gene: .
CDR3aa: CASKNKVTNTEAFF
CDR3nt: TGTGCCAGCAAGAATAAAGTTACGAACACTGAAGCTTTCTTT

j_gene: TRBJ2-3
abundance: .
v_gene: TRBV6-9
d_gene: .
CDR3aa: CASSYSRGGRKSDTQYF
CDR3nt: TGTGCCAGCAGTTATTCCAGGGGAGGGCGTAAATCAGATACGCAGTATTTT

j_gene: TRBJ1-1
abundance: .
v_gene: TRBV7-2
d_gene: .
CDR3aa: CASSLLFGAAEAFF
CDR3nt: TGTGCCAGCAGCTTACTATTCGGGGCAGCTGAAGCTTTCTTT

j_gene: TRBJ1-1
abundance: few
v_gene: TRBV9
d_gene: .
CDR3aa: CASRGLKENTEAFF
CDR3nt: TGTGCCAGCAGGGGACTAAAGGAGAACACTGAAGCTTTCTTT

j_gene: TRBJ2-2
abundance: .
v_gene: TRBV27
d_gene: TRBD2
CDR3aa: CASSYSGIPSGELFF
CDR3nt: TGTGCCAGCAGCTATAGCGGGATCCCGTCCGGGGAGCTGTTTTTT

j_gene: TRBJ2-2
abundance: few
v_gene: TRBV6-5
d_gene: .
CDR3aa: CASSLTSTNTGELFF
CDR3nt: TGTGCCAGCAGTCTGACATCTACGAACACCGGGGAGCTGTTTTTT

j_gene: TRBJ2-1
abundance: .
v_gene: TRBV5-8
d_gene: TRBD2
CDR3aa: CASSHMGLAGGSSYNEQFF
CDR3nt: TGTGCCAGCAGCCATATGGGACTAGCGGGGGGCAGCTCCTACAATGAGCAGTTCTTC

j_gene: TRBJ1-3
abundance: .
v_gene: TRBV11-2
d_gene: .
CDR3aa: CASSLVGGNTIYF
CDR3nt: TGTGCCAGCAGCTTAGTTGGTGGGAACACCATATATTTT

j_gene: TRBJ2-3
abundance: few
v_gene: TRBV28
d_gene: .
CDR3aa: CASSIRGAVSSDTQYF
CDR3nt: TGTGCCAGCAGTATCCGGGGGGCCGTATCTTCAGATACGCAGTATTTT

j_gene: TRBJ1-1
abundance: .
v_gene: TRBV25-1
d_gene: .
CDR3aa: CASSRNTEAFF
CDR3nt: TGTGCCAGCAGTCGGAACACTGAAGCTTTCTTT